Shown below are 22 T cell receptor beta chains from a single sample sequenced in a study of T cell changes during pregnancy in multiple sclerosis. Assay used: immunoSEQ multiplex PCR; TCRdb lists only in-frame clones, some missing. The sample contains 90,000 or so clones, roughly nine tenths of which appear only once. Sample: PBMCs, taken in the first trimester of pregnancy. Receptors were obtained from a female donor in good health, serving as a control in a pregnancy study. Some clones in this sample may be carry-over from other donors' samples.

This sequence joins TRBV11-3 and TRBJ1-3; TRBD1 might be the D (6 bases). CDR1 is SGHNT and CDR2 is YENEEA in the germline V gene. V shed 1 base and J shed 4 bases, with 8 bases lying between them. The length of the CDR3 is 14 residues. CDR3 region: CASSLGTAGNTIYF. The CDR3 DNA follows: TGTGCCAGCAGCTTAGGGACAGCAGGAAACACCATATATTTT. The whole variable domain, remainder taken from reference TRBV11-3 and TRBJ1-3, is EAGVVQSPRYKIIEKKQPVAFWCNPISGHNTLYWYLQNLGQGPELLIRYENEEAVDDSQLPKDRFSAERLKGVDSTLKIQPAELGDSAVYLCASSLGTAGNTIYFGEGSWLTVV.

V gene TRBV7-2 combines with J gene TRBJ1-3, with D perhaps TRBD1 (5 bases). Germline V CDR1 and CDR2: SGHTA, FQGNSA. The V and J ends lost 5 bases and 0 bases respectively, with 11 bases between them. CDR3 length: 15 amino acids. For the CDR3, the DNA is TGTGCCAGCAGCCGAGGCGACAGCTCTGGAAACACCATATATTTT. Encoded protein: CASSRGDSSGNTIYF.

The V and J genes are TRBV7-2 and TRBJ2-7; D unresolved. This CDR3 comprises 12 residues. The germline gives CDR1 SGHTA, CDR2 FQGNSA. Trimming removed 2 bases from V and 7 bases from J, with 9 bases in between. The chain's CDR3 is CASSLPPGEQYF. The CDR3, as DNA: TGTGCCAGCAGCTTACCGCCCGGGGAGCAGTACTTC.

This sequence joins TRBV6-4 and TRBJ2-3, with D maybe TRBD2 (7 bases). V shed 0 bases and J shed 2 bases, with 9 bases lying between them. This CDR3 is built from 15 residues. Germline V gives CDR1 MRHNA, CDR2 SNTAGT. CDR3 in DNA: TGTGCCAGCAGTGACTCGGGGGGGGCCACAGATACGCAGTATTTT. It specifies CASSDSGGATDTQYF.

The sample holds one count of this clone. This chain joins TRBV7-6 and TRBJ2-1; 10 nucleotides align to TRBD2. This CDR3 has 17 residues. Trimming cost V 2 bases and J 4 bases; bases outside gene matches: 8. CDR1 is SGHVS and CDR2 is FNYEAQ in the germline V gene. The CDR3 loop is CASSLYLAGVKYNEQFF. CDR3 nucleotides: TGTGCCAGCAGCTTATACCTAGCGGGGGTAAAGTACAATGAGCAGTTCTTC. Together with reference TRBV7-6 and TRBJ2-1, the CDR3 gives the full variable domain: GAGVSQSPRYKVTKRGQDVALRCDPISGHVSLYWYRQALGQGPEFLTYFNYEAQQDKSGLPNDRFSAERPEGSISTLTIQRTEQRDSAMYRCASSLYLAGVKYNEQFFGPGTRLTVL.

As DNA, the CDR3 is TGTGCCAGCAGCTTAGATATGGTGCAGGGATCTCCCGGGGAGCTGTTTTTT. Translation: CASSLDMVQGSPGELFF. V is TRBV7-9 and J is TRBJ2-2, with a tentative D call TRBD1 (5 bases). The CDR3 consists of 17 residues. Germline V gene lookup returns CDR1 SEHNR and CDR2 FQNEAQ (reference sequence). Trimming shortened V by 1 base and J by 6 bases, and 18 bases separated the two germline ends.

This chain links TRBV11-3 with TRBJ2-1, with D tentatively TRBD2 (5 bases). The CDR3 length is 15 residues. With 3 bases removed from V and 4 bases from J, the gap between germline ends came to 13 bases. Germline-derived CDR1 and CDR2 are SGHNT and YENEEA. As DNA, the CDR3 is TGTGCCAGCAGCTTGGGTGGGAGAAGGTACAATGAGCAGTTCTTC. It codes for CASSLGGRRYNEQFF.

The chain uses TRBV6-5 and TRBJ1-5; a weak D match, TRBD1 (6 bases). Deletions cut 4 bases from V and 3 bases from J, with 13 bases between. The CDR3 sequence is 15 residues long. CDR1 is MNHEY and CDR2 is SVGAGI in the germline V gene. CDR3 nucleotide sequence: TGTGCCAGCAGTTCCCGACAGGACTTCAATCAGCCCCAGCATTTT. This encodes CASSSRQDFNQPQHF.

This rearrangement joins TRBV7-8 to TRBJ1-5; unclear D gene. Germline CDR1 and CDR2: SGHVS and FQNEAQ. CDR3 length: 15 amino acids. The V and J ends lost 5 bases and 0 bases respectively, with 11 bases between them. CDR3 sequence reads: CASSPTENSNQPQHF. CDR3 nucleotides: TGTGCCAGCAGCCCTACAGAGAATAGCAATCAGCCCCAGCATTTT.

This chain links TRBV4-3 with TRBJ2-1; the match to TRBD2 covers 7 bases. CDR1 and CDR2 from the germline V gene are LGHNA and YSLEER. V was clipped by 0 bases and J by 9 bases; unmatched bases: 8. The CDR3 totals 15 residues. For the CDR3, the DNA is TGCGCCAGCAGCCAAGAAGGCGGGAGAAGTGGTGAGCAGTTCTTC. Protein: CASSQEGGRSGEQFF.

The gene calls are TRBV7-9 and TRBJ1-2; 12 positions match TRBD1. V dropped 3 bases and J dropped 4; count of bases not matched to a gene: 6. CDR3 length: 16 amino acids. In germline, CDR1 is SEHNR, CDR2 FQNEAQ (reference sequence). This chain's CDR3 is CASSFRDRGQVYGYTF. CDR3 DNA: TGTGCCAGCAGCTTCAGGGACAGGGGGCAGGTCTATGGCTACACCTTC.

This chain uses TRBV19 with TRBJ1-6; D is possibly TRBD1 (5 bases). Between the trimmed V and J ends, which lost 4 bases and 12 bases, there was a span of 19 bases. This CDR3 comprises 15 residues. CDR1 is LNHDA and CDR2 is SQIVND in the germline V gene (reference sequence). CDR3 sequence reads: CASSTMRASGGPLHF. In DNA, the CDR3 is TGTGCCAGTAGTACCATGAGGGCTTCGGGGGGACCCCTCCACTTT. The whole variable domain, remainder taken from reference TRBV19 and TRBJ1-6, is DGGITQSPKYLFRKEGQNVTLSCEQNLNHDAMYWYRQDPGQGLRLIYYSQIVNDFQKGDIAEGYSVSREKKESFPLTVTSAQKNPTAFYLCASSTMRASGGPLHFGNGTRLTVT.

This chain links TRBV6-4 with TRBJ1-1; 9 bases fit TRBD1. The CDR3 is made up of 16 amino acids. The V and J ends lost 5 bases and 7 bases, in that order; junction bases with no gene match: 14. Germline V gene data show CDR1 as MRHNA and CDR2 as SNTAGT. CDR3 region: CASSRAGSGQGVEAFF. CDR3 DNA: TGTGCCAGCAGTCGAGCGGGGTCGGGACAGGGCGTTGAAGCTTTCTTT.

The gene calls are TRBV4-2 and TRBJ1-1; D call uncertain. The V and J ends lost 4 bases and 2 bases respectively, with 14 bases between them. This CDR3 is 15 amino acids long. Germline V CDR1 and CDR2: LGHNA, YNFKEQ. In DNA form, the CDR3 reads TGTGCCAGCAGCCGGCCTACAGCCCCTAACACTGAAGCTTTCTTT. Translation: CASSRPTAPNTEAFF.

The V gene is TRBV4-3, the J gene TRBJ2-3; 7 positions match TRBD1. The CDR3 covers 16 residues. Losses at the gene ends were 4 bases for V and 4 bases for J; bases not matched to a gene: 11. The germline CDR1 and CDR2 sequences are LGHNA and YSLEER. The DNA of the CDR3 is TGCGCCAGCAGCCCCTTGACAGGGACAAAGGCAGATACGCAGTATTTT. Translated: CASSPLTGTKADTQYF.

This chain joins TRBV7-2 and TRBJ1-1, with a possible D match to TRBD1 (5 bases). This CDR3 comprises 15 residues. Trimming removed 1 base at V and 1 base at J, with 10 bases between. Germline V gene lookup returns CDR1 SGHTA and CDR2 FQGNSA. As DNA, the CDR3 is TGTGCCAGCAGCTTAGTTGGGGGGGAGAACACTGAAGCTTTCTTT. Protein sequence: CASSLVGGENTEAFF.

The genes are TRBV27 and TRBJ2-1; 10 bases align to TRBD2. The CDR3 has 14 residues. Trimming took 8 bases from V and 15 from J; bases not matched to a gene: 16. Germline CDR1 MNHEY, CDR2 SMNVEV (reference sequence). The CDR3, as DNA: TGTGCCAGCTCCTCCGGGGTAGCGGGAGGTTTGTGGTTCTTC. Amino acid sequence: CASSSGVAGGLWFF.

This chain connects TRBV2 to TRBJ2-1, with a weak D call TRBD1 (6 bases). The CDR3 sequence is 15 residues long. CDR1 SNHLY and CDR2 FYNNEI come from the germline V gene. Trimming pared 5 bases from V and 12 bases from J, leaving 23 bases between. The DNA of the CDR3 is TGTGCCAGCAGTAGCCACATCCTACAGGGCAGAGGGCAGTTCTTC. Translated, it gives CASSSHILQGRGQFF.

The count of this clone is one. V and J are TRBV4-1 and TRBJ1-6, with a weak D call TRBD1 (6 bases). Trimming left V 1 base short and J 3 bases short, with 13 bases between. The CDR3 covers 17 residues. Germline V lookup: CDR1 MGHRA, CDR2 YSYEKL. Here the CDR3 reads CASSQGSGGGYNSPLHF. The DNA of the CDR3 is TGCGCCAGCAGCCAAGGGTCGGGGGGCGGCTATAATTCACCCCTCCACTTT.

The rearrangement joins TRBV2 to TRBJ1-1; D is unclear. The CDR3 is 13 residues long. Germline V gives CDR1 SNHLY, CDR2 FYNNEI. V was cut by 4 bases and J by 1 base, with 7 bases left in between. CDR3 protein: CASSAEKNTEAFF. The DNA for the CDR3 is TGTGCCAGCAGTGCGGAGAAGAACACTGAAGCTTTCTTT.

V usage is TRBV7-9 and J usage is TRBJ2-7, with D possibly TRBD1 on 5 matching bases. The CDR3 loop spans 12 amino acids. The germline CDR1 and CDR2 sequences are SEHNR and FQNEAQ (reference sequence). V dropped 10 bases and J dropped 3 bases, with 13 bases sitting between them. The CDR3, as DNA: TGTGCCACCAGACAGAATGGCTACGAGCAGTACTTC. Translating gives CATRQNGYEQYF.

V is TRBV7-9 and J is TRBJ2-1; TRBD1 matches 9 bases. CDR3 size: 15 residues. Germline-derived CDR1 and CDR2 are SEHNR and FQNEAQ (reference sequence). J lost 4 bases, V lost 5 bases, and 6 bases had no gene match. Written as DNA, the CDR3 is TGTGCCAGCAGCCCGACAGGGGGAAGATACAATGAGCAGTTCTTC. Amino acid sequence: CASSPTGGRYNEQFF.